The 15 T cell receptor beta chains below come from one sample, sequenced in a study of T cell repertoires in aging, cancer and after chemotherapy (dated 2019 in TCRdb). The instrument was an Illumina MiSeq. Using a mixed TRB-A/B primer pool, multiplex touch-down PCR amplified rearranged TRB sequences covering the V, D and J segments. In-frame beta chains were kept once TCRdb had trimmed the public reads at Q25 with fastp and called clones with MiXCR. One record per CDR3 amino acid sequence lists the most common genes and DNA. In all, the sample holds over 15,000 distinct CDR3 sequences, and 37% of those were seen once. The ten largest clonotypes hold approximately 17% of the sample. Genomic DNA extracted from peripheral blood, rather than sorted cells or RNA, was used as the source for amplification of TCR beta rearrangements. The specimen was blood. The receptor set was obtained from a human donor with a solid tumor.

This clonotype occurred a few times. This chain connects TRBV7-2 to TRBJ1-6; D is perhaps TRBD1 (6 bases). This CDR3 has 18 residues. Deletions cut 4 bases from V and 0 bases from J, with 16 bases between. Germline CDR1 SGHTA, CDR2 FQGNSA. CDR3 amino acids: CASSYGQRSSSYNSPLHF. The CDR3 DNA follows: TGTGCCAGCAGCTACGGACAGAGGTCTTCCTCCTATAATTCACCCCTCCACTTT.

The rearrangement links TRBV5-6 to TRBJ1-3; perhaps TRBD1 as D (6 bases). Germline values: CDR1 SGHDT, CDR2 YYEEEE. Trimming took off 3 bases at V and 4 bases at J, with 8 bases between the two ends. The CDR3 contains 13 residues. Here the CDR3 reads CASSWGTGNTIYF. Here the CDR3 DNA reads TGTGCCAGCAGCTGGGGGACAGGAAACACCATATATTTT.

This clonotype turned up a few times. CDR3 protein: CASSTLGALPTEAFF. The CDR3 DNA is TGTGCCAGTAGTACCCTAGGGGCCCTTCCCACTGAAGCTTTCTTT. The gene calls are TRBV19 and TRBJ1-1; the D gene is possibly TRBD1 (5 bases). Trimming removed 4 bases at V and 4 bases at J, with 16 bases between. CDR3 length: 15 amino acids. CDR1 and CDR2 (germline): LNHDA, SQIVND (reference sequence).

CDR3: CASSMGENTEAFF. As DNA, the CDR3 is TGTGCCAGCTCTATGGGGGAGAACACTGAAGCTTTCTTT. V usage is TRBV18 and J usage is TRBJ1-1; a weak D match, TRBD1 (5 bases). This CDR3 region has 13 residues. Trimming pared 6 bases from V and 1 base from J, leaving 9 bases between. Germline lookup yields CDR1 KGHSH and CDR2 LQKENI. The complete variable domain, with remaining parts taken from reference TRBV18 and TRBJ1-1, reads NAGVMQNPRHLVRRRGQEARLRCSPMKGHSHVYWYRQLPEEGLKFMVYLQKENIIDESGMPKERFSAEFPKEGPSILRIQQVVRGDSAAYFCASSMGENTEAFFGQGTRLTVV.

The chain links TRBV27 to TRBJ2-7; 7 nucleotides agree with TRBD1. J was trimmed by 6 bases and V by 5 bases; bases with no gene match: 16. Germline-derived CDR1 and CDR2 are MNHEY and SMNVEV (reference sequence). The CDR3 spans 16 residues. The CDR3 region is CASSIDRQGSRLEQYF. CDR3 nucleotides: TGTGCCAGCAGTATTGACCGACAGGGCAGCAGGCTCGAGCAGTACTTC.

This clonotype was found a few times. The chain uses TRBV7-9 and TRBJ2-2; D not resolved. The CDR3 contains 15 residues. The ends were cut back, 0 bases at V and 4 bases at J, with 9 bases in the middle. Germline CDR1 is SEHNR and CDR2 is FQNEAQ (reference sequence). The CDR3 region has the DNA TGTGCCAGCAGCTTAGCGAGAAAGCCCACCGGGGAGCTGTTTTTT. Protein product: CASSLARKPTGELFF.

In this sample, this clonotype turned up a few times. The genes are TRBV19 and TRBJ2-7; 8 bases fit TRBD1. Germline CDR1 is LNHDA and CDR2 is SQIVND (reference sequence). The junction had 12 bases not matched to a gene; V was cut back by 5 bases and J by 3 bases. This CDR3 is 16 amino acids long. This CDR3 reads CASSSQGPGGDYEQYF. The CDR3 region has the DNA TGTGCCAGTAGTTCTCAAGGCCCAGGGGGCGACTACGAGCAGTACTTC.

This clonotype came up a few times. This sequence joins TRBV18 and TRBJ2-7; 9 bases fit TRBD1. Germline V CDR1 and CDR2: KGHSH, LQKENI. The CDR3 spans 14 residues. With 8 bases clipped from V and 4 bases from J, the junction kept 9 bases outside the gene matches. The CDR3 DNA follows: TGTGCCAGCCACCCAGGGACAGGGATGTACGAGCAGTACTTC. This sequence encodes CASHPGTGMYEQYF.

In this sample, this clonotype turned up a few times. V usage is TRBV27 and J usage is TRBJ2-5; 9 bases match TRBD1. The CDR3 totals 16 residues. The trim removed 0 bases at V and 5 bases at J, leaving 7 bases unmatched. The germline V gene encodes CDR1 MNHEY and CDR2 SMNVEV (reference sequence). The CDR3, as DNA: TGTGCCAGCAGTTTATCTTCGACAGGGGGGGGGGAGACCCAGTACTTC. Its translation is CASSLSSTGGGETQYF.

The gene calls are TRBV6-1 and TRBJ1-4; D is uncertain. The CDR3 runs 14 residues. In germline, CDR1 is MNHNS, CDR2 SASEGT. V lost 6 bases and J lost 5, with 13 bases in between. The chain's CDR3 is CASRSQVLNEKLFF. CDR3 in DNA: TGTGCCAGCAGGTCGCAGGTTTTGAATGAAAAACTGTTTTTT.

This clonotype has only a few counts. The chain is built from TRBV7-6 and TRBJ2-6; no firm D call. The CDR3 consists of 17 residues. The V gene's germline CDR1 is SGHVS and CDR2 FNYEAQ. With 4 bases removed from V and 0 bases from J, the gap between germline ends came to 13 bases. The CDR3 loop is CASSSGPILSGANVLTF. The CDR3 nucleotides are TGTGCCAGCAGCTCCGGACCGATACTCTCTGGGGCCAACGTCCTGACTTTC.

CDR3 sequence (DNA): TGTGCCTGGAGTGCCCGGGATTCCGGGGAGCTGTTTTTT. Protein product: CAWSARDSGELFF. The V gene is TRBV30, the J gene TRBJ2-2; D might be TRBD2 (5 bases). Per the germline V gene, CDR1 is GTSNPN and CDR2 is SVGIG (reference sequence). The CDR3 runs 13 residues. The germline V and J ends were trimmed by 1 base and 6 bases, with 9 bases remaining between them.

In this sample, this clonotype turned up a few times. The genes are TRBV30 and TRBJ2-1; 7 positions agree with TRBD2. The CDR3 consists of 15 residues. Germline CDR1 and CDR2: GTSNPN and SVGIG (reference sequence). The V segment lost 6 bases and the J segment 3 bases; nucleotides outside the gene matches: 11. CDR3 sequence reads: CACPLSGNDYNEQFF. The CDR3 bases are TGTGCCTGCCCCCTAAGCGGGAATGACTACAATGAGCAGTTCTTC.

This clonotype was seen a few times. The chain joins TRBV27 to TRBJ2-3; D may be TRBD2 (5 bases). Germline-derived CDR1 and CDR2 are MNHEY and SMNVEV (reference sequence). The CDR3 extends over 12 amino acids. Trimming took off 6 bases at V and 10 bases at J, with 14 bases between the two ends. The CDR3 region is CASRNEGFAQYF. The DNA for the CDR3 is TGTGCCAGCAGAAATGAGGGCTTCGCGCAGTATTTT.

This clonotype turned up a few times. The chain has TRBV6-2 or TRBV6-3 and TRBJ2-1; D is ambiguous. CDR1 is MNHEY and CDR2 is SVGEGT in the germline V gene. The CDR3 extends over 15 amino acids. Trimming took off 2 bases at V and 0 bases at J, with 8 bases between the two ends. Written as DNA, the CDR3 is TGTGCCAGCAGTTACACTCCAAGCTCCTACAATGAGCAGTTCTTC. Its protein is CASSYTPSSYNEQFF.